Shown below are 8 T cell receptor beta chains from a single sample sequenced in a study of T cell responses to AZD1222 COVID-19 vaccine. Sequencing was performed with immunoSEQ multiplex PCR; in TCRdb, only in-frame clones are kept and a portion is missing. The sample has roughly 97,000 clones, approximately 90% seen once; the top ten hold 2.5% to 3.5%. This specimen consisted of peripheral blood, obtained on day 0 of AZD1222 vaccination. The receptors were sampled from an adult in good health.

This clone was seen a handful of times. The chain couples TRBV27 to TRBJ1-2, with D uncertain. The CDR3 is 14 residues long. The V end was cut by 2 bases, the J end by 8 bases, with 15 bases between. Germline V gene sequence: CDR1 MNHEY, CDR2 SMNVEV (reference sequence). The CDR3, as DNA: TGTGCCAGCAGTTTAAACGGATGGGCGTCCGGCTACACCTTC. This gives the protein CASSLNGWASGYTF.

This CDR3 reads CASSVDSSGSYNSPLHF. CDR3 coding DNA: TGTGCCAGCAGTGTTGACTCGAGTGGCTCCTATAATTCACCCCTCCACTTT. The chain carries TRBV2 and TRBJ1-6, with D hard to call. The CDR3 has 17 residues. The V end lost 4 bases, the J end lost 0 bases, and 13 bases lay between the germline ends. Looked up from germline, CDR1 is SNHLY and CDR2 is FYNNEI.

This chain connects TRBV6-6 to TRBJ2-7, with D maybe TRBD1 (5 bases). The germline V gene has CDR1 MNHNY and CDR2 SVGAGI (reference sequence). The V gene lost 4 bases and the J gene lost 2 bases, with 12 bases spanning the gap. CDR3 size: 14 residues. CDR3 region: CASSSQGLPYEQYF. The CDR3 region has the DNA TGTGCCAGCAGTTCCCAGGGCCTCCCCTACGAGCAGTACTTC.

The chain has TRBV11-1 and TRBJ2-6; D uncertain. This CDR3 is built from 15 residues. Germline CDR1 reads SGHAT; CDR2 reads FQDESV (reference sequence). Trimming took off 8 bases at V and 0 bases at J, with 11 bases between the two ends. The CDR3 nucleotides read TGTGCCAGCCAGACAAGAAACTCTGGGGCCAACGTCCTGACTTTC. Translation: CASQTRNSGANVLTF.

The chain is built from TRBV13 and TRBJ2-1; no firm D call. This CDR3 region has 11 residues. Between the trimmed V and J ends, which lost 6 bases and 7 bases, there was a span of 7 bases. Looked up from germline, CDR1 is PRHDT and CDR2 is FYEKMQ (reference sequence). The CDR3 DNA is TGTGCCAGCAGTTACAGTAATGAGCAGTTCTTC. It yields the protein CASSYSNEQFF.

The rearrangement uses TRBV3-1 (or the pseudogene TRBV3-2) and TRBJ1-1, with a tentative D call TRBD1 (6 bases). The ends were cut back, 4 bases at V and 11 bases at J, with 14 bases in the middle. This CDR3 region has 12 residues. Germline loops: CDR1 LGHDT, CDR2 YNNKEL (reference sequence). The CDR3 bases are TGTGCCAGCAGCCGGCGGACAGAGTCGGCTTTCTTT. Encoded protein: CASSRRTESAFF.

CDR3 sequence: CASLRRGTAGGGRTGELFF. CDR3 coding DNA: TGTGCCAGCTTACGTCGGGGGACAGCGGGGGGCGGGAGAACCGGGGAGCTGTTTTTT. This chain connects TRBV27 to TRBJ2-2; 9 nucleotides align to TRBD2. V shed 8 bases and J 5 bases; nucleotides not matched to a gene: 21. The germline gives CDR1 MNHEY, CDR2 SMNVEV (reference sequence). The CDR3 contains 19 residues.

This sequence joins TRBV7-9 and TRBJ2-3; D not certain. In germline, CDR1 is SEHNR, CDR2 FQNEAQ (reference sequence). CDR3 length equals 12 residues. V gave up 5 bases and J gave up 3 bases, with 6 bases separating them. CDR3 sequence (DNA): TGTGCCAGCAGCCCGATGACAGATACGCAGTATTTT. It specifies CASSPMTDTQYF.